The 21 T cell receptor beta chains reported below all come from one sample, sequenced in a study of neoadjuvant nivolumab and ipilimumab in lung cancer. Profiled with immunoSEQ multiplex PCR; TCRdb holds only in-frame clones, not every one. The sample records a few thousand clones, around 67% being singletons. The starting material was tumor tissue, obtained after neoadjuvant nivolumab, alone or with ipilimumab, at or shortly before surgery. These receptors came from an adult with non-small cell lung cancer.

This clone has only one observation. The chain is built from TRBV5-6 and TRBJ1-1, with TRBD1 matching over 8 bases. The germline gives CDR1 SGHDT, CDR2 YYEEEE. CDR3 length: 16 residues. The V segment lost 3 bases and the J segment 1 base; nucleotides outside the gene matches: 8. The CDR3, as DNA: TGTGCCAGCAGCTATTACTTAGGACAGGGGAACACTGAAGCTTTCTTT. Translated: CASSYYLGQGNTEAFF.

V usage is TRBV30 and J usage is TRBJ1-5; D is unresolved. V gave up 0 bases and J gave up 3 bases, with 6 bases separating them. The CDR3 runs to 13 residues. The germline gives CDR1 GTSNPN, CDR2 SVGIG (reference sequence). The CDR3 protein is CAWSVHLNQPQHF. CDR3 DNA: TGTGCCTGGAGTGTACACCTCAATCAGCCCCAGCATTTT.

This clone was seen a single time. The chain has TRBV6-6 and TRBJ2-1; TRBD2 matches 8 bases. V lost 8 bases and J lost 12; bases outside the gene matches: 12. Germline assignment: CDR1 MNHNY and CDR2 SVGAGI (reference sequence). CDR3 size: 13 residues. CDR3: CASRGGSTMAQFF. CDR3 DNA: TGTGCCAGCCGGGGGGGCAGTACAATGGCGCAGTTCTTC.

This clone was found once. This sequence joins TRBV6-6 and TRBJ2-5; 12 bases are shared with TRBD2. V lost 6 bases and J lost 1; bases outside the gene matches: 6. The CDR3 has 16 residues. The germline CDR1 and CDR2 sequences are MNHNY and SVGAGI (reference sequence). The DNA for the CDR3 is TGTGCCAGCAGCCGACTAGCGGGGGTGATCCAAGAGACCCAGTACTTC. It translates to CASSRLAGVIQETQYF.

The V and J genes are TRBV5-1 and TRBJ1-6, with D unresolved. Germline-derived CDR1 and CDR2 are SGHRS and YFSETQ. Between the trimmed V and J ends, which lost 2 bases and 7 bases, there was a span of 7 bases. The CDR3 contains 13 residues. The CDR3 DNA is TGCGCCAGCAGCTTTAATGGGAATTCACCCCTCCACTTT. It codes for CASSFNGNSPLHF.

The V gene is TRBV7-8, the J gene TRBJ1-5; D remains unclear. The CDR3 runs 16 residues. From germline, CDR1 is SGHVS and CDR2 FQNEAQ. V shed 2 bases and J shed 5 bases, with 16 bases lying between them. The CDR3 loop is CASSLSYGGMDQPQHF. DNA for the CDR3: TGTGCCAGCAGCTTATCCTACGGTGGTATGGATCAGCCCCAGCATTTT.

V usage is TRBV7-2 and J usage is TRBJ2-2; 8 bases are a match to TRBD1. The germline gives CDR1 SGHTA, CDR2 FQGNSA. The CDR3 covers 17 residues. V trimming: 5 bases; J trimming: 1 base; junction bases outside the gene matches: 9. The CDR3 sequence: CASSPSPGQVNTGELFF. The CDR3 nucleotides are TGTGCCAGCAGCCCGTCGCCGGGACAGGTGAACACCGGGGAGCTGTTTTTT.

The chain is built from TRBV7-9 and TRBJ2-7; TRBD1 agrees at 10 bases. Per germline, CDR1 SEHNR and CDR2 FQNEAQ (reference sequence). The J segment lost 6 bases and the V segment lost 1 base, leaving 9 bases of the junction unmatched. This CDR3 is built from 16 residues. Here the CDR3 reads CASSLGRDRGISEQYF. CDR3 bases: TGTGCCAGCAGCTTAGGGCGGGACAGGGGAATTTCCGAGCAGTACTTC.

The chain couples TRBV18 to TRBJ2-6; no firm D call. Germline V CDR1 and CDR2: KGHSH, LQKENI. The V end lost 4 bases, the J end lost 1 base, and 2 bases lay between the germline ends. The CDR3 covers 13 residues. The CDR3 here is CASSLSGANVLTF. The CDR3 DNA reads as TGTGCCAGCTCACTTTCTGGGGCCAACGTCCTGACTTTC.

This rearrangement joins TRBV7-9 to TRBJ2-3, with 7 nucleotides matching TRBD1. The CDR3 has 17 residues. The germline gives CDR1 SEHNR, CDR2 FQNEAQ (reference sequence). Trimming cost V 5 bases and J 2 bases; bases outside gene matches: 13. The CDR3 region is CASSRVRDSSFTDTQYF. The CDR3 DNA is TGTGCCAGCAGCCGTGTCCGGGACAGCAGTTTCACAGATACGCAGTATTTT.

This rearrangement joins TRBV5-4 to TRBJ2-5, with 8 bases fitting TRBD1. CDR3 length: 12 amino acids. Trimming removed 4 bases from V and 5 bases from J; junction bases left unmatched: 1. The germline V gene encodes CDR1 SGHNT and CDR2 YYREEE (reference sequence). The CDR3 nucleotides read TGTGCCAGCAGCGGGGACAGGGAGACCCAGTACTTC. It translates to CASSGDRETQYF.

The chain recombines TRBV6-5 with TRBJ1-2; 10 bases are shared with TRBD1. The germline CDR1 and CDR2 sequences are MNHEY and SVGAGI. The CDR3 totals 15 residues. V trimming: 4 bases; J trimming: 8 bases; junction bases outside the gene matches: 10. CDR3 in amino acids: CASSSPGQGLEGYTF. DNA of the CDR3: TGTGCCAGCAGTTCTCCGGGACAGGGGTTGGAGGGCTACACCTTC.

This chain uses TRBV28 with TRBJ1-2; D perhaps matches TRBD1 (6 bases). Trimming pared 6 bases from V and 6 bases from J, leaving 14 bases between. Germline V lookup: CDR1 MDHEN, CDR2 SYDVKM. The CDR3 is made up of 13 amino acids. The CDR3 loop reads CASSSRGNDGYTF. The DNA for the CDR3 is TGTGCCAGCAGCTCGAGGGGGAACGATGGCTACACCTTC.

This rearrangement joins TRBV18 to TRBJ2-3, with D hard to call. Germline-derived CDR1 and CDR2 are KGHSH and LQKENI. V dropped 1 base and J dropped 2 bases, with 7 bases sitting between them. CDR3 length: 14 residues. For the CDR3, the DNA is TGTGCCAGCTCACCACAGGGATACACAGATACGCAGTATTTT. Its protein is CASSPQGYTDTQYF.

The chain uses TRBV19 and TRBJ1-5, with a possible D match to TRBD1 (6 bases). CDR1 and CDR2 (germline): LNHDA, SQIVND (reference sequence). The CDR3 is made up of 15 amino acids. The V end lost 7 bases, the J end lost 0 bases, and 13 bases lay between the germline ends. The CDR3 protein is CASTRTVYSNQPQHF. CDR3 DNA: TGTGCCAGTACCAGGACAGTCTATAGCAATCAGCCCCAGCATTTT.

The rearrangement uses TRBV27 and TRBJ2-7; perhaps TRBD1 as D (6 bases). V was clipped by 2 bases and J by 4 bases, with 12 bases between them. The CDR3 is 14 amino acids. From germline, CDR1 is MNHEY and CDR2 SMNVEV (reference sequence). CDR3 bases: TGTGCCAGCAGTTTACCAGAGACAGGTTACGAGCAGTACGTC. This gives the protein CASSLPETGYEQYV.

V usage is TRBV10-2 and J usage is TRBJ2-3, with TRBD2 identical over 13 bases. Germline V gene lookup returns CDR1 WSHSY and CDR2 SAAADI. The junction had 5 bases not matched to a gene; V was cut back by 0 bases and J by 2 bases. The CDR3 is made up of 18 amino acids. In DNA, the CDR3 is TGCGCCAGCAGTGAGTCACAGACTAGCGGGGGGTTCACAGATACGCAGTATTTT. This translates into CASSESQTSGGFTDTQYF.

This chain connects TRBV19 to TRBJ2-3; 11 bases align to TRBD2. The trim removed 3 bases at V and 2 bases at J, leaving 10 bases unmatched. This CDR3 is built from 18 residues. Germline values: CDR1 LNHDA, CDR2 SQIVND (reference sequence). CDR3 protein: CASSIGPSGGSPTDTQYF. In DNA form, the CDR3 reads TGTGCCAGTAGTATTGGGCCTAGCGGGGGGTCCCCCACAGATACGCAGTATTTT.

This chain joins TRBV27 and TRBJ1-1; no firm D call. The CDR3 spans 12 residues. Per the germline V gene, CDR1 is MNHEY and CDR2 is SMNVEV (reference sequence). Trimming pared 8 bases from V and 2 bases from J, leaving 9 bases between. The CDR3 is CASGGLNTEAFF. In nucleotides, the CDR3 is TGTGCCAGCGGTGGCCTTAACACTGAAGCTTTCTTT.

The chain is built from TRBV7-2 and TRBJ1-6; 9 nucleotides align to TRBD1. The CDR3 loop spans 17 amino acids. In germline, CDR1 is SGHTA, CDR2 FQGNSA. With V trimmed by 1 base and J by 10 bases, 11 bases remained unmatched. The CDR3 sequence is CASSLGHRGQGQSPLHF. In DNA, the CDR3 is TGTGCCAGCAGCTTAGGACACCGGGGACAGGGTCAGTCACCCCTCCACTTT. The variable domain in full, completed from reference TRBV7-2 and TRBJ1-6, reads GAGVSQSPSNKVTEKGKDVELRCDPISGHTALYWYRQSLGQGLEFLIYFQGNSAPDKSGLPSDRFSAERTGGSVSTLTIQRTQQEDSAVYLCASSLGHRGQGQSPLHFGNGTRLTVT.

This chain uses TRBV5-1 with TRBJ2-1; D is undetermined. In germline, CDR1 is SGHRS, CDR2 YFSETQ. The CDR3 spans 15 residues. V was trimmed by 2 bases and J by 0 bases, leaving 9 bases between them. The CDR3 reads CASSFGSYSYNEQFF. DNA of the CDR3: TGCGCCAGCAGCTTTGGTTCTTACTCCTACAATGAGCAGTTCTTC.